One and the same sample provided the 13 T cell receptor beta chains below, sequenced in a study of cytomegalovirus exposure and HLA in healthy donors. Clones were read by immunoSEQ multiplex PCR, and TCRdb kept only the in-frame ones, dropping some. The sample has more than 60,000 clones; approximately 90% are singletons. The sample taken for sequencing was PBMCs. All receptors derive from a woman between 18 and 29 years old in good health and CMV-seronegative.

V is TRBV5-1 and J is TRBJ2-7; a possible D gene is TRBD1 (6 bases). From germline, CDR1 is SGHRS and CDR2 YFSETQ. This CDR3 spans 14 amino acids. Trimming removed 1 base at V and 6 bases at J, with 14 bases between. The CDR3 reads CASSLLLRGGEQYF. CDR3 DNA sequence: TGCGCCAGCAGCTTGTTATTAAGAGGGGGCGAGCAGTACTTC.

The V gene is TRBV27, the J gene TRBJ1-1; D is perhaps TRBD1 (6 bases). The V and J ends lost 7 bases and 3 bases respectively, with 18 bases between them. This CDR3 has 15 amino acids. Germline assignment: CDR1 MNHEY and CDR2 SMNVEV (reference sequence). The CDR3 here is CASNQQGSGDTEAFF. DNA of the CDR3: TGTGCCAGCAATCAACAGGGCTCCGGGGACACTGAAGCTTTCTTT.

The chain combines TRBV4-3 with TRBJ1-2; D remains unclear. Germline V lookup: CDR1 LGHNA, CDR2 YSLEER. The CDR3 has 15 residues. Trimming stripped 0 bases from V and 5 bases from J, with 13 bases between. The CDR3 DNA reads as TGCGCCAGCAGCCAAGACCGAGCTTACCTATATGGCTACACCTTC. Protein: CASSQDRAYLYGYTF.

The chain recombines TRBV27 with TRBJ2-1, with a possible D match to TRBD2 (6 bases). This CDR3 region has 19 residues. V was pared by 1 base and J by 3 bases, with 22 bases between. Germline V gene sequence: CDR1 MNHEY, CDR2 SMNVEV (reference sequence). The CDR3 DNA sequence: TGTGCCAGCAGTTTATTCAGCGAGGGACTGTTAGGAATCTACAATGAGCAGTTCTTC. Protein product: CASSLFSEGLLGIYNEQFF.

The gene calls are TRBV7-3 and TRBJ2-5; TRBD2 agrees at 7 bases. Germline V gene data show CDR1 as SGHTA and CDR2 as FQGTGA. J lost 5 bases, V lost 4 bases, and 10 bases had no gene match. The CDR3 is made up of 15 amino acids. The CDR3 reads CASSYQAGIGETQYF. The CDR3 DNA sequence: TGTGCCAGCAGCTACCAAGCGGGAATAGGGGAGACCCAGTACTTC.

The chain joins TRBV15 to TRBJ2-3; D uncertain. Per the germline V gene, CDR1 is LNHNV and CDR2 is YYDKDF (reference sequence). Deletions cut 4 bases from V and 5 bases from J, with 10 bases between. The CDR3 has 13 residues. The CDR3 sequence is CATSTRGIDTQYF. The CDR3 coding sequence is TGTGCCACCAGCACCCGAGGAATAGATACGCAGTATTTT. Using reference TRBV15 and TRBJ2-3 for the parts outside the CDR3, the full variable domain is DAMVIQNPRYQVTQFGKPVTLSCSQTLNHNVMYWYQQKSSQAPKLLFHYYDKDFNNEADTPDNFQSRRPNTSFCFLDIRSPGLGDTAMYLCATSTRGIDTQYFGPGTRLTVL.

The chain joins TRBV30 to TRBJ2-1; 10 bases are a match to TRBD2. This CDR3 spans 15 amino acids. Germline trimming cut 1 base from V and 10 bases from J; bases unmatched to any gene: 10. CDR1 is GTSNPN and CDR2 is SVGIG in the germline V gene (reference sequence). The CDR3 region has the DNA TGTGCCTGGAGTGAACTAGCGGGGACCACATGGGAGCAGTTCTTC. This sequence encodes CAWSELAGTTWEQFF.

This clone was seen a few times. J is TRBJ2-5 and V is TRBV30; possibly TRBD1 for D (8 bases). With 0 bases removed from V and 5 bases from J, the gap between germline ends came to 22 bases. The length of the CDR3 is 17 residues. CDR1 is GTSNPN and CDR2 is SVGIG in the germline V gene (reference sequence). The CDR3 loop is CAWSVGVYRGGRETQYF. The CDR3 nucleotides are TGTGCCTGGAGTGTAGGGGTCTACAGGGGGGGTCGGGAGACCCAGTACTTC. Full variable domain (rest looked up from reference TRBV30 and TRBJ2-5): SQTIHQWPATLVQPVGSPLSLECTVEGTSNPNLYWYRQAAGRGLQLLFYSVGIGQISSEVPQNLSASRPQDRQFILSSKKLLLSDSGFYLCAWSVGVYRGGRETQYFGPGTRLLVL.

The chain has TRBV7-9 and TRBJ1-2; D remains ambiguous. The V and J ends lost 1 base and 13 bases respectively, with 22 bases between them. The CDR3 runs 15 residues. Germline assignment: CDR1 SEHNR and CDR2 FQNEAQ (reference sequence). In DNA, the CDR3 is TGTGCCAGCAGCTTAGAAGGGAGGGAAGGCCCCAGTCTCACCTTC. This sequence encodes CASSLEGREGPSLTF.

This clone was recorded only once. This chain connects TRBV19 to TRBJ1-4; no definite D call. This CDR3 spans 11 amino acids. V lost 10 bases and J lost 9, with 12 bases in between. Germline V gene data show CDR1 as LNHDA and CDR2 as SQIVND (reference sequence). The CDR3 bases are TGTGCCACTTCAGTCTTCCAAAAACTGTTTTTT. This codes for CATSVFQKLFF.

V gene TRBV7-3 combines with J gene TRBJ2-1, with 13 bases identical to TRBD2. The CDR3 extends over 18 amino acids. The germline CDR1 and CDR2 sequences are SGHTA and FQGTGA. J was trimmed by 8 bases and V by 1 base; bases with no gene match: 11. The CDR3 sequence is CASSLRPGLAGSGDEQFF. CDR3 nucleotide sequence: TGTGCCAGCAGCTTAAGACCGGGACTAGCGGGATCAGGTGATGAGCAGTTCTTC.

The CDR3 sequence is CASSQDGRLKIYEQYF. The CDR3 DNA follows: TGTGCCAGCAGCCAAGATGGCAGATTAAAAATCTACGAGCAGTACTTC. This chain connects TRBV14 to TRBJ2-7; D is ambiguous. V was cut by 0 bases and J by 3 bases, with 15 bases left in between. The V gene's germline CDR1 is SGHDN and CDR2 FVKESK. This CDR3 spans 16 amino acids.

This chain links TRBV20-1 with TRBJ1-1, with TRBD1 identical over 8 bases. CDR3 length: 11 residues. Germline CDR1 and CDR2: DFQATT and SNEGSKA (reference sequence). Trimming at V came to 6 bases and at J to 7 bases, leaving 4 bases not matched to a gene. CDR3 protein: CSAPDRGEAFF. CDR3 nucleotides: TGCAGTGCACCCGACAGGGGTGAAGCTTTCTTT.